The clone carrying this TCR beta chain was counted ten times or more. Germline CDR1 MDHEN, CDR2 SYDVKM. The ends lost 5 bases at V and 6 bases at J; junction bases unmatched: 4. The CDR3 runs to 15 residues. Around 10 ml fresh peripheral blood yielded the PBMCs. These data are taken from a study of T cells in Graves' hyperthyroidism and ophthalmopathy. RNA transcripts yielded amplified TCR beta CDR3 regions. With the HTBI primer set, the TCR CDR3 went through a first round of RT-PCR. Each CDR3 protein gets one entry after TCRdb re-called the multiplex PCR reads with MiXCR. The table shows some 690,000 distinct CDR3 sequences, with 17% occurring only once.

The sequenced material came from blood. The clonotype comes from a middle-aged man with Graves' hyperthyroidism. The rearrangement joins TRBV28 to TRBJ2-1; 13 bases match TRBD2. The CDR3 is CASSPGTSGANEQFF. In nucleotides, the CDR3 is TGTGCCAGCAGTCCCGGGACTAGCGGGGCCAATGAGCAGTTCTTC.